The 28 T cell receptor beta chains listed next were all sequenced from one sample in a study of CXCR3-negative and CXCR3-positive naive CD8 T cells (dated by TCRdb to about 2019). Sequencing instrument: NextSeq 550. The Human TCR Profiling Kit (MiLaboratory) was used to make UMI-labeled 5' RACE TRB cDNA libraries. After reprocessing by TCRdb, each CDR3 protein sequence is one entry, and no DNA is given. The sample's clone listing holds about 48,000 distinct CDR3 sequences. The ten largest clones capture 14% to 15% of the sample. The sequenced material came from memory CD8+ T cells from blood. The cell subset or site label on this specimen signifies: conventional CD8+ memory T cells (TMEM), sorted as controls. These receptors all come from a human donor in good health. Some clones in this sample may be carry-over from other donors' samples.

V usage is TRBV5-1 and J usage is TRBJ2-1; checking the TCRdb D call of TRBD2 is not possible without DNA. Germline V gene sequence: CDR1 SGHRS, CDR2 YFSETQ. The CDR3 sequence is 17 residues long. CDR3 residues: CASSFSPEGIPYNEQFF.

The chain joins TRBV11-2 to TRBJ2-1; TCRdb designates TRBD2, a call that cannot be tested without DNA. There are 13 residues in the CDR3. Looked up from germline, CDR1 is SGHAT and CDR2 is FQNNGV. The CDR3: CASSPWDFLEQFF.

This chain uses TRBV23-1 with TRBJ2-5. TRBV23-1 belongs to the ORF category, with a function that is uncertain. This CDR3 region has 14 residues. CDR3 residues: CASSQGRLGETQYF.

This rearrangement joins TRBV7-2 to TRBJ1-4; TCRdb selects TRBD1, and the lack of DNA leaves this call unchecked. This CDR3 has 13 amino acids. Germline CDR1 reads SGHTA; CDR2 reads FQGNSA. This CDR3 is CASSSDRVPKLFF.

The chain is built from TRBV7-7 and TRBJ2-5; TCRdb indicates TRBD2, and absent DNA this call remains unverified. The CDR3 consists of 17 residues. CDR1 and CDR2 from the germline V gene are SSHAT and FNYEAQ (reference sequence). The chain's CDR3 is CASSLVGSTSGEETQYF.

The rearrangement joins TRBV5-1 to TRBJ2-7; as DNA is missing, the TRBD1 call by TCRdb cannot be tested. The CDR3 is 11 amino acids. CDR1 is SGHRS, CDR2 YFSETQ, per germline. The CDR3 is CASAGLDEQYF. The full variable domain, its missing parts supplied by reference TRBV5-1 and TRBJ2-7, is KAGVTQTPRYLIKTRGQQVTLSCSPISGHRSVSWYQQTPGQGLQFLFEYFSETQRNKGNFPGRFSGRQFSNSRSEMNVSTLELGDSALYLCASAGLDEQYFGPGTRLTVT.

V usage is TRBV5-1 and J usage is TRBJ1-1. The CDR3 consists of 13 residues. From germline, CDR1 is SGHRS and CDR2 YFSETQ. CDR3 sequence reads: CASSLAENTEAFF.

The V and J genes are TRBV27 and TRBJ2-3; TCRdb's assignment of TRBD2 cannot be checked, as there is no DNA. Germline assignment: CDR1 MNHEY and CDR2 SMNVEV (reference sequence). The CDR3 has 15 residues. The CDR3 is CASRDTSGSTDTQYF.

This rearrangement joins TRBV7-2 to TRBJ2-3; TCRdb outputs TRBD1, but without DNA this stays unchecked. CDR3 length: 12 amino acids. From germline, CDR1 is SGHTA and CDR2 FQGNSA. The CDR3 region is CASSSLGMPQYF.

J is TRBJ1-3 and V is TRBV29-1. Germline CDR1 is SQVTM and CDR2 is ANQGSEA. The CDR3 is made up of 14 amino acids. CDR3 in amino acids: CSVELAASGNTIYF. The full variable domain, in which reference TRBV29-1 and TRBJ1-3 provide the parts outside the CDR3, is SAVISQKPSRDICQRGTSLTIQCQVDSQVTMMFWYRQQPGQSLTLIATANQGSEATYESGFVIDKFPISRPNLTFSTLTVSNMSPEDSSIYLCSVELAASGNTIYFGEGSWLTVV.

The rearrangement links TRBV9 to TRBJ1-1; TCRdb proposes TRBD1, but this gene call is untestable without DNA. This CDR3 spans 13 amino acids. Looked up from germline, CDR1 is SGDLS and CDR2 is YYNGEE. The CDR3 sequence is CASSAGQGPEAFF. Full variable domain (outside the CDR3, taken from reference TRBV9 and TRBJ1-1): DSGVTQTPKHLITATGQRVTLRCSPRSGDLSVYWYQQSLDQGLQFLIQYYNGEERAKGNILERFSAQQFPDLHSELNLSSLELGDSALYFCASSAGQGPEAFFGQGTRLTVV.

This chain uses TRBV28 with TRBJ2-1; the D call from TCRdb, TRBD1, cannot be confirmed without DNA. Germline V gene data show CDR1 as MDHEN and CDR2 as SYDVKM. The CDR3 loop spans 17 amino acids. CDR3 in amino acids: CASSFPSRESSYNEQFF.

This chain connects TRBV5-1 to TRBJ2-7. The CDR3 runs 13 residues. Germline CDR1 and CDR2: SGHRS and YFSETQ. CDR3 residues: CASSWDTPYEQYF. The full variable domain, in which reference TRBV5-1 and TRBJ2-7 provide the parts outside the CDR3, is KAGVTQTPRYLIKTRGQQVTLSCSPISGHRSVSWYQQTPGQGLQFLFEYFSETQRNKGNFPGRFSGRQFSNSRSEMNVSTLELGDSALYLCASSWDTPYEQYFGPGTRLTVT.

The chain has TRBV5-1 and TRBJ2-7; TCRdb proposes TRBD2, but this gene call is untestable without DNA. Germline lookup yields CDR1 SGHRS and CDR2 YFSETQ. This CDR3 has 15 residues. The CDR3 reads CASSIGTSGSYEQYF.

The CDR3 here is CASSSGPDMNTEAFF. This rearrangement joins TRBV18 to TRBJ1-1; TCRdb returns TRBD1, unconfirmable since there is no DNA. The V gene's germline CDR1 is KGHSH and CDR2 LQKENI. The CDR3 is made up of 15 amino acids. The variable domain in full, with the rest retrieved from reference TRBV18 and TRBJ1-1, is NAGVMQNPRHLVRRRGQEARLRCSPMKGHSHVYWYRQLPEEGLKFMVYLQKENIIDESGMPKERFSAEFPKEGPSILRIQQVVRGDSAAYFCASSSGPDMNTEAFFGQGTRLTVV.

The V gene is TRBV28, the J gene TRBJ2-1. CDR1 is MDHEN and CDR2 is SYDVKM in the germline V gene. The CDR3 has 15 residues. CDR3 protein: CASSLVESSYNEQFF.

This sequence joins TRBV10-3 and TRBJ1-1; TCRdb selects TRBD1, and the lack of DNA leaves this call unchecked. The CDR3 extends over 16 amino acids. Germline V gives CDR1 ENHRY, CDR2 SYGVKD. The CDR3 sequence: CATREDSISMNTEAFF.

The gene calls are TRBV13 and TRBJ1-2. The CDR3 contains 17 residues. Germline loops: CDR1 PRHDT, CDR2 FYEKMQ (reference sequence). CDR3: CASSRGETSLTNYGYTF. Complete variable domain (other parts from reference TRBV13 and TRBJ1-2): AAGVIQSPRHLIKEKRETATLKCYPIPRHDTVYWYQQGPGQDPQFLISFYEKMQSDKGSIPDRFSAQQFSDYHSELNMSSLELGDSALYFCASSRGETSLTNYGYTFGSGTRLTVV.

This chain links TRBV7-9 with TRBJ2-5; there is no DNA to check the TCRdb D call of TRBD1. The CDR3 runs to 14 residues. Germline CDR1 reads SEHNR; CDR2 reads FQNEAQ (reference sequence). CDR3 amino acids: CASSPRQGEETQYF.

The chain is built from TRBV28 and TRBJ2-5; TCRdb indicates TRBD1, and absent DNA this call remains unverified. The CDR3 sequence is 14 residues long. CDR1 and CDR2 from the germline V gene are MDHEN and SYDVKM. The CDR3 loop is CASSFRDGQETQYF.

The CDR3 is CSVERRDDYGYTF. This chain joins TRBV29-1 and TRBJ1-2. The CDR3 covers 13 residues. Germline V gene data show CDR1 as SQVTM and CDR2 as ANQGSEA.

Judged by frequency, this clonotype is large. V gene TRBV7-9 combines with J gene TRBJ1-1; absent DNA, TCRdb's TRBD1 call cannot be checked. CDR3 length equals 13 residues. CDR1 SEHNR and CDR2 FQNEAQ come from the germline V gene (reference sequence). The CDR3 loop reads CASSLSRTGEAFF.

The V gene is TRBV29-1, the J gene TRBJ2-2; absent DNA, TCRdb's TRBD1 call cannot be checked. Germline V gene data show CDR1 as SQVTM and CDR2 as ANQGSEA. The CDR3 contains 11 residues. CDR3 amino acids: CAGGKAGELFF.

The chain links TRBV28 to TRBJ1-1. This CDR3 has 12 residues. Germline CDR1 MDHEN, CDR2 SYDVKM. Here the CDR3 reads CASSLLNREAFF.

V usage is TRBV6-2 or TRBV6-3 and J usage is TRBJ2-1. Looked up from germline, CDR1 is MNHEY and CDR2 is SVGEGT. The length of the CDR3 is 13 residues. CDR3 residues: CASSLESYNEQFF.

The CDR3 reads CASSLPGTGDNEQFF. This chain joins TRBV28 and TRBJ2-1; the D gene TCRdb calls, TRBD1, cannot be checked with no DNA. The CDR3 is made up of 15 amino acids. Germline V CDR1 and CDR2: MDHEN, SYDVKM.

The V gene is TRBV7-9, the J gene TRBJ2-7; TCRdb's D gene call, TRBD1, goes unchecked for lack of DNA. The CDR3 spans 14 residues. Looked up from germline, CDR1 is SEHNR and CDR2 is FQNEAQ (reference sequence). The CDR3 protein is CASSASGFSYEQYF.

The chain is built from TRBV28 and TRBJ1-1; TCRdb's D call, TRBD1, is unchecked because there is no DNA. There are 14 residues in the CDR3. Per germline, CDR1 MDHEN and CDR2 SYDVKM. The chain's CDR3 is CASTPFTGNTEAFF.